This TCR beta chain emerged from a study of cytomegalovirus exposure and HLA in healthy donors. Overall study context: A later analysis reported the 100 to 150 validation repertoires used the same platform as the approximately 700 first-cohort repertoires.

Regarding the study as a whole: Associated with cytomegalovirus, according to the listing, were 164 TCR beta chains.

Turning to this clone: What it recognizes is unknown.

The 120-subject validation cohort, separate from the approximately 670-subject first cohort, included the donors. Data came from immunoSEQ multiplex PCR; TCRdb stores just in-frame clones and leaves some out. This table holds about 220,000 clones, around 88% found once. This clonotype was obtained from a woman aged 18 to 35 in good health and CMV-seronegative. Sequences were obtained from PBMCs.

CDR3 amino acids: CASSKGQGYTDTQYF. DNA of the CDR3: TGTGCCAGCAGTAAGGGACAGGGATACACAGATACGCAGTATTTT. This chain joins TRBV2 and TRBJ2-3; 9 bases match TRBD1. Looked up from germline, CDR1 is SNHLY and CDR2 is FYNNEI. This CDR3 spans 15 amino acids. V lost 5 bases, J lost 2 bases, and 5 bases stayed unmatched. The full variable domain, in which reference TRBV2 and TRBJ2-3 provide the parts outside the CDR3, is EPEVTQTPSHQVTQMGQEVILRCVPISNHLYFYWYRQILGQKVEFLVSFYNNEISEKSEIFDDQFSVERPDGSNFTLKIRSTKLEDSAMYFCASSKGQGYTDTQYFGPGTRLTVL.